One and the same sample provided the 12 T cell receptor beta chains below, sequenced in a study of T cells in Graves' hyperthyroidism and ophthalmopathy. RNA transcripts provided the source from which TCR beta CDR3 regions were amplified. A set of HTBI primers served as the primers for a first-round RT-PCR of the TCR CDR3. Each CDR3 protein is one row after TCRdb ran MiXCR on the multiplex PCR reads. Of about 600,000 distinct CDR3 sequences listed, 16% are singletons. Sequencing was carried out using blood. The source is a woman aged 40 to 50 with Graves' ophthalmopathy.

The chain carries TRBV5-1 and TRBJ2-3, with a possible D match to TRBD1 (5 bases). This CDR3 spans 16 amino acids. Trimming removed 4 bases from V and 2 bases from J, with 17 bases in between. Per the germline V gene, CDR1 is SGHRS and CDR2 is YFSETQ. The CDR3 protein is CASSPARREITDTQYF. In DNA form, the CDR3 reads TGCGCCAGCAGCCCGGCCCGCAGGGAAATCACAGATACGCAGTATTTT.

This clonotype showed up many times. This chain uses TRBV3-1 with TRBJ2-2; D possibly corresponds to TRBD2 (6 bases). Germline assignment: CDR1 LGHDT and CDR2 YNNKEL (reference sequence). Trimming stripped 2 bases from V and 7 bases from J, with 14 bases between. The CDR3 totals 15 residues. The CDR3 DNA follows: TGTGCCAGCAGCCAACCTACCGGGGGTATCGGGGAGCTGTTTTTT. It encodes CASSQPTGGIGELFF.

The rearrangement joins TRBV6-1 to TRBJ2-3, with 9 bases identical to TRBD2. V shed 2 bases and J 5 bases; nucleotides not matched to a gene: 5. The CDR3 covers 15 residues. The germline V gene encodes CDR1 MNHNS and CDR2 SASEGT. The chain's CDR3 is CASSEIAGDGDTQYF. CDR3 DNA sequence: TGTGCCAGCAGTGAAATAGCGGGAGACGGAGATACGCAGTATTTT.

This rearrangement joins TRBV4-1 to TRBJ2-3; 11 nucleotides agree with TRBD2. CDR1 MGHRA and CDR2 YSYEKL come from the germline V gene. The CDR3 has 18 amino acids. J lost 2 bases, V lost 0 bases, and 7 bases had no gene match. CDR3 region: CASSQDPSGGLPTDTQYF. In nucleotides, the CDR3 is TGCGCCAGCAGCCAAGATCCTAGCGGGGGGCTCCCCACAGATACGCAGTATTTT.

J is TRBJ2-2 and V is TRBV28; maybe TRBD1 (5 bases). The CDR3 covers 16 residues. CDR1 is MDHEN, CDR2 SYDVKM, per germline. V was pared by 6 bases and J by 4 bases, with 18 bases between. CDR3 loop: CASSPPGGRVTGELFF. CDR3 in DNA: TGTGCCAGCAGCCCCCCGGGTGGCAGGGTCACCGGGGAGCTGTTTTTT.

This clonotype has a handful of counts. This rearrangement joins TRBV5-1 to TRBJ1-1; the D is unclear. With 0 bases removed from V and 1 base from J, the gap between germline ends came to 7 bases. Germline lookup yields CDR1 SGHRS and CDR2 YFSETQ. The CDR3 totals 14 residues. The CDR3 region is CASSLVSKNTEAFF. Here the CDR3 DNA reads TGCGCCAGCAGCTTGGTCAGTAAGAACACTGAAGCTTTCTTT. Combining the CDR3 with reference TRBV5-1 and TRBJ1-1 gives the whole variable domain KAGVTQTPRYLIKTRGQQVTLSCSPISGHRSVSWYQQTPGQGLQFLFEYFSETQRNKGNFPGRFSGRQFSNSRSEMNVSTLELGDSALYLCASSLVSKNTEAFFGQGTRLTVV.

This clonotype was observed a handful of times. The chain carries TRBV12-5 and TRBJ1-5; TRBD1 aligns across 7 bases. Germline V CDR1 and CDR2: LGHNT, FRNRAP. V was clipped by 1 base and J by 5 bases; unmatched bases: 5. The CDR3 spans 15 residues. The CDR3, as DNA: TGTGCTAGTGGTTTGGCCTGGACAGGCCATCAGCCCCAGCATTTT. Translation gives CASGLAWTGHQPQHF.

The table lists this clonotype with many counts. The CDR3 sequence is CARPTGLAGDEQYF. The CDR3 nucleotides are TGCGCCAGGCCAACGGGCCTAGCGGGAGACGAGCAGTACTTC. The gene calls are TRBV5-1 and TRBJ2-7; 10 nucleotides match TRBD2. With V trimmed by 8 bases and J by 5 bases, 10 bases remained unmatched. CDR3 length: 14 residues. CDR1 SGHRS and CDR2 YFSETQ come from the germline V gene.

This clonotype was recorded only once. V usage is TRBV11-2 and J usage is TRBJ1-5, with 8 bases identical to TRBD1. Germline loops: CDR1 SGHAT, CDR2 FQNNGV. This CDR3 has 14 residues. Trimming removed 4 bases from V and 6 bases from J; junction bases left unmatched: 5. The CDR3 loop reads CASSYRTGRQPQHF. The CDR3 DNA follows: TGTGCCAGCAGCTACAGGACAGGGCGTCAGCCCCAGCATTTT.

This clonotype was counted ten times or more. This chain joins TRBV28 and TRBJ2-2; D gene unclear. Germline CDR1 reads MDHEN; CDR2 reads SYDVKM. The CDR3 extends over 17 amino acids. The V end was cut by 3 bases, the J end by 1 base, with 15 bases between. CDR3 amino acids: CASSFRYLRGNTGELFF. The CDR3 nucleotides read TGTGCCAGCAGTTTTCGGTATTTGAGAGGGAACACCGGGGAGCTGTTTTTT.

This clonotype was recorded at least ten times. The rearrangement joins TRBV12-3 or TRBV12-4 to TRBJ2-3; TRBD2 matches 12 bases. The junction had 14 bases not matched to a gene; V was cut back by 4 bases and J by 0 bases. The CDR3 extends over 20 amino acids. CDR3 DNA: TGTGCCAGCAGTTCCCCTGGGGGACTAGCGGGTACCGCTAGCACAGATACGCAGTATTTT. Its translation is CASSSPGGLAGTASTDTQYF.

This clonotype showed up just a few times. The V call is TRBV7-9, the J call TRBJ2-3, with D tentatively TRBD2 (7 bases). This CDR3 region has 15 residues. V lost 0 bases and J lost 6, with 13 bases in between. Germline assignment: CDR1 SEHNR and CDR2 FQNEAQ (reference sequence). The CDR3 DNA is TGTGCCAGCAGCTTAGCCAGGGGAGGGCCCGATACGCAGTATTTT. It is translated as CASSLARGGPDTQYF.